These 25 T cell receptor beta chains were sequenced from one sample in a study of post-analysis software for immune sequencing data. Whole-study findings and limits: Controls had lower frequencies than patients of 4 or 5 TRBV segments, which included TRBV5-6, TRBV5-1 and TRBV20-1.

The library was made from cDNA and included unique molecular identifiers. From the PCR reads, TCRdb called clonotypes with MiXCR, one entry per CDR3 protein. Here the sample spans hundreds of thousands of distinct CDR3 sequences, 30% being singletons. Their specific antigens are unknown. The specimen sequenced was blood. These receptors were obtained from a girl between 5 and 17 years old with multiple sclerosis.

This chain connects TRBV3-1 to TRBJ1-2, with D perhaps TRBD1 (5 bases). CDR3 size: 15 residues. Trimming cost V 0 bases and J 1 base, with 9 bases left between them. The V gene's germline CDR1 is LGHDT and CDR2 YNNKEL (reference sequence). The CDR3, as DNA: TGTGCCAGCAGCCAAGAAGGTGGGGGTAACTATGGCTACACCTTC. This translates into CASSQEGGGNYGYTF.

The V call is TRBV4-3, the J call TRBJ2-7; D is uncertain. The CDR3 is made up of 13 amino acids. Per the germline V gene, CDR1 is LGHNA and CDR2 is YSLEER. V lost 2 bases, J lost 4 bases, and 9 bases lay in between. The DNA for the CDR3 is TGCGCCAGCAGCCAACGAAAAGGGTACGAGCAGTACTTC. Translated, it gives CASSQRKGYEQYF.

This clonotype was seen only a few times. V is TRBV5-4 and J is TRBJ2-7, with D perhaps TRBD1 or TRBD2 (5 bases each). V lost 2 bases, J lost 6 bases, and 12 bases lay in between. The length of the CDR3 is 13 residues. Germline values: CDR1 SGHNT, CDR2 YYREEE (reference sequence). This chain's CDR3 is CASSFPGPGEQYF. The DNA for the CDR3 is TGTGCCAGCAGCTTCCCGGGACCGGGCGAGCAGTACTTC.

This clonotype was observed a few times. This chain connects TRBV28 to TRBJ1-1; the match to TRBD1 covers 11 bases. The germline CDR1 and CDR2 sequences are MDHEN and SYDVKM. The CDR3 consists of 16 residues. V shed 7 bases and J 3 bases; nucleotides not matched to a gene: 10. This CDR3 is CASKTEDRGRDTEAFF. Here the CDR3 DNA reads TGTGCCAGCAAAACCGAGGACAGGGGGCGCGACACTGAAGCTTTCTTT.

This clonotype has ten or more counts. V gene TRBV10-3 combines with J gene TRBJ2-5, with D perhaps TRBD1 or TRBD2 (5 bases each). The DNA matches TRBJ2-7 better at its end, which makes the J call doubtful. CDR1 ENHRY and CDR2 SYGVKD come from the germline V gene. The CDR3 has 14 residues. CDR3 bases: TGTGCCATCACTCAGCGCTCCGGGACGGGCGAGCAGTACTTC. Its translation is CAITQRSGTGEQYF.

This clonotype was observed once. The chain employs TRBV7-2 and TRBJ2-7, with 9 bases lining up with TRBD2. The last part of the DNA fits TRBJ2-5 better; the J call may be wrong. The CDR3 is made up of 16 amino acids. Per the germline V gene, CDR1 is SGHTA and CDR2 is FQGNSA. In DNA, the CDR3 is TGTGCCAGCAGCCCCCTCTTCCGCGGGGGGGATAAGACCCAGTACTTC. It translates to CASSPLFRGGDKTQYF.

This clonotype appeared a few times. V and J are TRBV24-1 and TRBJ2-1; 9 nucleotides align to TRBD2. V dropped 2 bases and J dropped 7; count of bases not matched to a gene: 8. CDR1 is KGHDR, CDR2 SFDVKD, per germline. The length of the CDR3 is 16 residues. CDR3 sequence: CATSDSRLAGRNEQFF. The CDR3 coding sequence is TGTGCCACCAGTGATTCGCGTCTAGCGGGGAGGAATGAGCAGTTCTTC.

The chain uses TRBV7-9 and TRBJ2-1, with D perhaps given as TRBD1 or TRBD2 (5 bases each). CDR3 length: 15 amino acids. Between the trimmed V and J ends, which lost 5 bases and 8 bases, there was a span of 19 bases. From germline, CDR1 is SEHNR and CDR2 FQNEAQ (reference sequence). The CDR3 spells CASSPPTGLLHEQFF. CDR3 bases: TGTGCCAGCAGCCCACCAACGGGGCTACTCCATGAGCAGTTCTTC.

CDR3 region: CASSTRFGARSGANVLTF. As DNA, the CDR3 is TGTGCCAGCAGTACCCGGTTTGGGGCCCGCTCTGGGGCCAACGTCCTGACTTTC. The V and J genes are TRBV6-1 and TRBJ2-6, with a tentative D call TRBD1 (5 bases). There are 18 residues in the CDR3. Per the germline V gene, CDR1 is MNHNS and CDR2 is SASEGT. The V end was cut by 5 bases, the J end by 0 bases, with 17 bases between.

This chain's CDR3 is CAISDPTGGADNSPLHF. CDR3 DNA sequence: TGTGCCATCAGTGACCCTACAGGGGGCGCGGATAATTCACCCCTCCACTTT. This chain joins TRBV10-3 and TRBJ1-6; TRBD1 aligns across 9 bases. The germline gives CDR1 ENHRY, CDR2 SYGVKD. The CDR3 length is 17 residues. The trim removed 3 bases at V and 5 bases at J, leaving 8 bases unmatched.

This clonotype was counted ten times or more. V gene TRBV28 combines with J gene TRBJ2-3, with D unresolved. Germline-derived CDR1 and CDR2 are MDHEN and SYDVKM. Trimming left V 5 bases short and J 7 bases short, with 10 bases between. This CDR3 comprises 12 residues. CDR3 sequence reads: CASSTQLNTQYF. As DNA, the CDR3 is TGTGCCAGCAGTACACAGTTAAATACGCAGTATTTT. The whole variable domain, filled in from reference TRBV28 and TRBJ2-3, reads DVKVTQSSRYLVKRTGEKVFLECVQDMDHENMFWYRQDPGLGLRLIYFSYDVKMKEKGDIPEGYSVSREKKERFSLILESASTNQTSMYLCASSTQLNTQYFGPGTRLTVL.

This clonotype was picked up a small number of times. J is TRBJ2-2 and V is TRBV20-1; 7 positions agree with TRBD1. There are 13 residues in the CDR3. Germline V lookup: CDR1 DFQATT, CDR2 SNEGSKA (reference sequence). The V gene end was trimmed by 6 bases and the J gene end by 5 bases; junction bases not matched to a gene: 6. CDR3 bases: TGCAGTGCCGACAGGGAGCAAACCGGGGAGCTGTTTTTT. Translating gives CSADREQTGELFF.

In its sample, this clonotype was seen a few times. It is unclear where the CDR3 begins or ends on the DNA, so no DNA is shown, and the CDR3 is as TCRdb lists it. This chain connects TRBV6-1 to TRBJ2-3; TRBD2, the table's D call, lacks a check against the DNA. CDR1 and CDR2 (germline): MNHNS, SASEGT. The CDR3 length equals 16 residues, ends included. Here the CDR3 reads CASSEVGGGSTDTQCF.

This clonotype was seen only a few times. V usage is TRBV7-9 and J usage is TRBJ2-1; possibly TRBD1 or TRBD2 for D (5 bases each). With 4 bases removed from V and 4 bases from J, the gap between germline ends came to 11 bases. Germline V gives CDR1 SEHNR, CDR2 FQNEAQ (reference sequence). The CDR3 runs to 14 residues. The CDR3 loop is CASSSRDGYNEQFF. The CDR3, as DNA: TGTGCCAGCAGCTCCCGGGACGGTTACAATGAGCAGTTCTTC.

This clonotype came up a few times. The V gene is TRBV7-8, the J gene TRBJ2-5, with D uncertain. The CDR3 extends over 16 amino acids. Germline V CDR1 and CDR2: SGHVS, FQNEAQ. V lost 6 bases to trimming and J lost 1 base, with 18 bases between them. The CDR3 reads CASRQDLRRPQETQYF. The CDR3 region has the DNA TGTGCCAGCAGACAAGACCTCCGGCGACCCCAAGAGACCCAGTACTTC.

V is TRBV14 and J is TRBJ2-5, with TRBD1 identical over 8 bases. J gave up 4 bases and V 0 bases, and 10 bases lay outside the gene matches. There are 17 residues in the CDR3. Per germline, CDR1 SGHDN and CDR2 FVKESK. DNA of the CDR3: TGTGCCAGCAGCCAAGATAGGACAGGGATGAGGCGAGAGACCCAGTACTTC. Amino acid sequence: CASSQDRTGMRRETQYF.

This clonotype was seen only a few times. J is TRBJ2-5 and V is TRBV9; D is possibly TRBD1 or TRBD2 (6 bases each). The germline CDR1 and CDR2 sequences are SGDLS and YYNGEE. V lost 3 bases and J 5 bases, leaving 17 bases between the germline ends. This CDR3 has 15 residues. The CDR3 nucleotides are TGTGCCAGCAGCGAGGGGGTGGGACTGGCGGAGACCCAGTACTTC. Amino acid sequence: CASSEGVGLAETQYF.

The V call is TRBV10-3, the J call TRBJ2-5; 10 positions match TRBD2. Germline V gives CDR1 ENHRY, CDR2 SYGVKD. J gave up 5 bases and V 6 bases, and 6 bases lay outside the gene matches. The CDR3 spans 14 residues. Here the CDR3 DNA reads TGTGCCATCAGCAGCGGGGGGGCTGAGGAGACCCAGTACTTC. Translated, it gives CAISSGGAEETQYF.

V and J are TRBV12-3 or TRBV12-4 and TRBJ2-5, with D tentatively TRBD1 (6 bases). Trimming removed 5 bases at V and 5 bases at J, with 21 bases between. There are 16 residues in the CDR3. Written as DNA, the CDR3 is TGTGCCAGCAGTCCGACCCCGACAGGACGTGGGGAGACCCAGTACTTC. It specifies CASSPTPTGRGETQYF.

This clonotype was observed a few times. V gene TRBV20-1 combines with J gene TRBJ2-7, with a possible D match to TRBD2 (5 bases). Germline CDR1 and CDR2: DFQATT and SNEGSKA (reference sequence). V lost 2 bases and J 2 bases, leaving 10 bases between the germline ends. The CDR3 runs to 13 residues. CDR3 in amino acids: CSARMVRAYEQYF. CDR3 DNA sequence: TGCAGTGCTAGAATGGTGAGGGCCTACGAGCAGTACTTC.

This chain uses TRBV29-1 with TRBJ1-1; D is ambiguous. The CDR3 is made up of 13 amino acids. The ends were cut back, 7 bases at V and 3 bases at J, with 15 bases in the middle. Germline V gene data show CDR1 as SQVTM and CDR2 as ANQGSEA. The DNA of the CDR3 is TGCAGCGCCCGACTGGGTGGGGACACTGAAGCTTTCTTT. Amino acids: CSARLGGDTEAFF. The variable domain in full, completed from reference TRBV29-1 and TRBJ1-1, reads SAVISQKPSRDICQRGTSLTIQCQVDSQVTMMFWYRQQPGQSLTLIATANQGSEATYESGFVIDKFPISRPNLTFSTLTVSNMSPEDSSIYLCSARLGGDTEAFFGQGTRLTVV.

A few counts support this clonotype. DNA for the CDR3: TGCAGCGTTGATCAAGGGGGCGACGAGCAGTACTTC. Encoded protein: CSVDQGGDEQYF. The chain carries TRBV29-1 and TRBJ2-7, with 7 bases fitting TRBD1. The germline V gene has CDR1 SQVTM and CDR2 ANQGSEA. With 3 bases clipped from V and 5 bases from J, the junction kept 4 bases outside the gene matches. The CDR3 runs to 12 residues.

The chain has TRBV15 and TRBJ1-5; the D gene is possibly TRBD1 (5 bases). This CDR3 comprises 15 residues. V was shortened by 1 base and J by 3 bases, with 10 bases between the two germline ends. CDR1 and CDR2 from the germline V gene are LNHNV and YYDKDF (reference sequence). CDR3 nucleotide sequence: TGTGCCACCAGCAGAGGGTCAGGGCCCAATCAGCCCCAGCATTTT. Its protein product is CATSRGSGPNQPQHF.

The count of this clonotype is one. This chain joins TRBV19 and TRBJ2-7, with a weak D call TRBD2 (6 bases). Deletions cut 4 bases from V and 2 bases from J, with 18 bases between. This CDR3 spans 16 amino acids. Per germline, CDR1 LNHDA and CDR2 SQIVND (reference sequence). The chain's CDR3 is CASSTPRRGTTYEQYF. In DNA form, the CDR3 reads TGTGCCAGTAGTACCCCCAGGAGGGGTACCACCTACGAGCAGTACTTC.

The chain uses TRBV5-1 and TRBJ1-1; D may be TRBD1 (5 bases). The V end was cut by 3 bases, the J end by 3 bases, with 12 bases between. In germline, CDR1 is SGHRS, CDR2 YFSETQ. The CDR3 spans 14 residues. The chain's CDR3 is CASSWARVDTEAFF. The CDR3 nucleotides read TGCGCCAGCAGCTGGGCCAGGGTTGACACTGAAGCTTTCTTT.